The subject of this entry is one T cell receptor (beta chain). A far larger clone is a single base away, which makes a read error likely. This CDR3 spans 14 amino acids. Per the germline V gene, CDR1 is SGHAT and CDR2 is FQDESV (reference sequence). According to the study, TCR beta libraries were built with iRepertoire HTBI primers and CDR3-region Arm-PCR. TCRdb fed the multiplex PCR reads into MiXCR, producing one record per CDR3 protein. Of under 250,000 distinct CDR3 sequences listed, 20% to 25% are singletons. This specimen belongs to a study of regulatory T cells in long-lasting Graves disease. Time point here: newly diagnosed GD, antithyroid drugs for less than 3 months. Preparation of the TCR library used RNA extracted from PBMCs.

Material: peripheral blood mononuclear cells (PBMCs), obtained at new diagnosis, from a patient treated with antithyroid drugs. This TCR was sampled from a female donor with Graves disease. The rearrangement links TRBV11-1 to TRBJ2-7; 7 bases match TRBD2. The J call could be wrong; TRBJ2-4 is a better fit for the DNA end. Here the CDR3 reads CAGSYATSDGIQYF. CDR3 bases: TGTGCCGGCAGCTACGCCACTAGCGACGGCATTCAGTACTTC.